The clone carrying this T cell receptor (beta chain) came up once. The sample is drawn from a study of blood T cell repertoires in COVID-19. TCRdb keeps only in-frame clones here, not all; method: immunoSEQ multiplex PCR. The data contain tens of thousands of clones, about nine tenths of them seen just once; the ten biggest clones take up under 1.5%. CDR3 length: 15 residues. V was clipped by 0 bases and J by 1 base, with 10 bases between them. Germline assignment: CDR1 SGDLS and CDR2 YYNGEE. The sample consisted of peripheral blood. This chain uses TRBV9 with TRBJ2-5, with D possibly matching TRBD2 (5 bases). This clonotype was obtained from a woman aged 80 or over with acute or convalescent COVID-19. CDR3 in amino acids: CASSVVGSPQETQYF. CDR3 in DNA: TGTGCCAGCAGCGTAGTAGGGAGCCCCCAAGAGACCCAGTACTTC.